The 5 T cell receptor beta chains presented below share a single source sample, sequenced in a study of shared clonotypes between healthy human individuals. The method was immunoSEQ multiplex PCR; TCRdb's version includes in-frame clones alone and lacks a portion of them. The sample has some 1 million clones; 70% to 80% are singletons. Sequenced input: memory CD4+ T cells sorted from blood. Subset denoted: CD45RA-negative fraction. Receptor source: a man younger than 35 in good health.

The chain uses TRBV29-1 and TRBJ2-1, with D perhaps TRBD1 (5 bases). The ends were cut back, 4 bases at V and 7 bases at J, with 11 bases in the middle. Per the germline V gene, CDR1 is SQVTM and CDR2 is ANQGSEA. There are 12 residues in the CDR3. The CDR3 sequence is CSVGAGMNEQFF. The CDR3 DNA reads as TGCAGCGTTGGGGCAGGGATGAATGAGCAGTTCTTC.

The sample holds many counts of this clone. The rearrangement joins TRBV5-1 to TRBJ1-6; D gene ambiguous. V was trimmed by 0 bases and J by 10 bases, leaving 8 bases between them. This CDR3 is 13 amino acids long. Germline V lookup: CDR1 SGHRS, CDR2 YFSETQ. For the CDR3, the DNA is TGCGCCAGCAGCTTGGAGACCGAATCACCCCTCCACTTT. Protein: CASSLETESPLHF.

The CDR3 region has the DNA TGCGCCAGCAGCTTGGTGGGACTAGCGGGAGTCGCAGATACGCAGTATTTT. Amino acids: CASSLVGLAGVADTQYF. The chain recombines TRBV5-1 with TRBJ2-3, with 14 bases fitting TRBD2. The trim removed 0 bases at V and 4 bases at J, leaving 4 bases unmatched. Germline V gives CDR1 SGHRS, CDR2 YFSETQ. The CDR3 totals 17 residues. The variable domain in full, with the rest retrieved from reference TRBV5-1 and TRBJ2-3, is KAGVTQTPRYLIKTRGQQVTLSCSPISGHRSVSWYQQTPGQGLQFLFEYFSETQRNKGNFPGRFSGRQFSNSRSEMNVSTLELGDSALYLCASSLVGLAGVADTQYFGPGTRLTVL.

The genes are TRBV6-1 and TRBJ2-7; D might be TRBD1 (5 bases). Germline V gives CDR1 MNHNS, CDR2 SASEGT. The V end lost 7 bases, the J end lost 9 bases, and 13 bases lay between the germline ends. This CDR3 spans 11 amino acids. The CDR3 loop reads CASTYQGGQYF. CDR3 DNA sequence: TGTGCCAGCACCTATCAGGGTGGGCAGTACTTC.

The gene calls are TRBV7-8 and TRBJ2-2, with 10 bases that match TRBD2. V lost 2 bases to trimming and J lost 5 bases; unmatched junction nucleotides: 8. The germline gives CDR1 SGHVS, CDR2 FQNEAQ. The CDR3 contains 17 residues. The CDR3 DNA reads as TGTGCCAGCAGCTTAAGTAGCGGGAGGCCGGGGACCGGGGAGCTGTTTTTT. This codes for CASSLSSGRPGTGELFF. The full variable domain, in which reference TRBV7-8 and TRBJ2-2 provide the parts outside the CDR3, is GAGVSQSPRYKVAKRGQDVALRCDPISGHVSLFWYQQALGQGPEFLTYFQNEAQLDKSGLPSDRFFAERPEGSVSTLKIQRTQQEDSAVYLCASSLSSGRPGTGELFFGEGSRLTVL.